Listed here are 22 T cell receptor beta chains from one sample, sequenced in a study of T-cell reconstitution after alpha-beta-depleted transplantation in children (dated by TCRdb to the mid-2010s). In light of the paper, this sample's treatment or condition label describes: allogeneic hematopoietic cell transplantation with graft depleted of TCRalphabeta T cells and CD19 B cells. Receptor amplification or capture employed PCR. Sequencing used an Illumina HiSeq 2500. To normalize quantification of the TCRbeta repertoire, the TCR libraries were built with molecular barcoding that relied on unique molecular identifiers. TCRdb redid the processing of the public reads, applying fastp at Q25 and MiXCR, and retained in-frame beta chains. Each CDR3 protein gets just one entry, which takes the most common genes and DNA from the rows behind it. The sample records roughly 490,000 distinct CDR3 sequences, roughly an eighth of which are singletons. The ten largest clones capture about 15% of the sample.

The sequences come from PBMCs, mostly from graft donor cells, collected 180 days after TCRalphabeta/CD19-depleted stem cell transplant. These TCRs come from a female patient aged 2-9 years who had a stem cell transplant for aplastic anemia, so the T cells may come from the graft donor.

This chain connects TRBV28 to TRBJ2-4, with a tentative D call TRBD1 (5 bases). Deletions cut 2 bases from V and 0 bases from J, with 20 bases between. CDR1 and CDR2 from the germline V gene are MDHEN and SYDVKM. The CDR3 has 19 residues. The CDR3 spells CASSLQGESKFRAKNIQYF. CDR3 nucleotides: TGTGCCAGCAGTTTACAGGGCGAGAGTAAGTTTAGAGCCAAAAACATTCAGTACTTC.

This clonotype occurred many times. This chain joins TRBV5-1 and TRBJ2-3, with a weak D call TRBD1 (6 bases). Trimming cost V 5 bases and J 6 bases, with 13 bases left between them. This CDR3 comprises 13 residues. Germline CDR1 and CDR2: SGHRS and YFSETQ. CDR3 sequence: CASSISGDDTQYF. CDR3 sequence (DNA): TGCGCCAGCAGTATCTCAGGGGACGATACGCAGTATTTT.

J is TRBJ2-1 and V is TRBV6-2 or TRBV6-3; 7 nucleotides agree with TRBD1. Germline assignment: CDR1 MNHEY and CDR2 SVGEGT. The CDR3 is made up of 15 amino acids. V shed 6 bases and J 10 bases; nucleotides not matched to a gene: 15. CDR3 sequence (DNA): TGTGCCAGCAGAGACAGGGACCCCTCGCTCTCGGAGCAGTTCTTC. Translating it yields CASRDRDPSLSEQFF.

The chain carries TRBV27 and TRBJ1-2; TRBD1 is a possible D gene (5 bases). The CDR3 contains 14 residues. Trimming took 5 bases from V and 6 from J, leaving 16 bases between them. Germline V gene lookup returns CDR1 MNHEY and CDR2 SMNVEV (reference sequence). The CDR3 spells CASSPVPGRDGYTF. Here the CDR3 DNA reads TGTGCCAGCAGTCCAGTTCCGGGACGGGATGGCTACACCTTC.

This clonotype showed up many times. The genes are TRBV29-1 and TRBJ2-2; no firm D call. V was cut by 4 bases and J by 6 bases, with 15 bases left in between. Germline CDR1 reads SQVTM; CDR2 reads ANQGSEA. The CDR3 loop spans 14 amino acids. The CDR3 is CSVVKGFSSGELFF. The CDR3 bases are TGCAGCGTTGTGAAAGGGTTTAGTTCCGGGGAGCTGTTTTTT.

This clonotype has at least ten counts. The chain employs TRBV29-1 and TRBJ2-3; TRBD1 matches at 7 bases. Looked up from germline, CDR1 is SQVTM and CDR2 is ANQGSEA. V lost 7 bases and J lost 4; bases outside the gene matches: 5. The CDR3 runs to 12 residues. The CDR3 is CSGYRGPDTQYF. For the CDR3, the DNA is TGCAGCGGGTACAGGGGCCCAGATACGCAGTATTTT.

This clonotype has only a few counts. The rearrangement uses TRBV5-1 and TRBJ1-4; possibly TRBD1 for D (5 bases). The CDR3 extends over 17 amino acids. V gave up 6 bases and J gave up 3 bases, with 21 bases separating them. Germline lookup yields CDR1 SGHRS and CDR2 YFSETQ. DNA of the CDR3: TGCGCCAGCACCCCAGTCGGGTTGGACAACGCTAATGAAAAACTGTTTTTT. Protein sequence: CASTPVGLDNANEKLFF.

This rearrangement joins TRBV29-1 to TRBJ2-1, with TRBD2 matching 11 bases. The junction had 7 bases not matched to a gene; V was cut back by 3 bases and J by 0 bases. The CDR3 length is 17 residues. Germline-derived CDR1 and CDR2 are SQVTM and ANQGSEA. In DNA, the CDR3 is TGCAGCGTTGACGGGTCTAGCGGGAGGATCTCCTACAATGAGCAGTTCTTC. It translates to CSVDGSSGRISYNEQFF.

The chain employs TRBV14 and TRBJ2-7; 10 bases map to TRBD1. Germline CDR1 is SGHDN and CDR2 is FVKESK. V trimming: 4 bases; J trimming: 6 bases; junction bases outside the gene matches: 6. CDR3 length: 14 amino acids. The CDR3 DNA reads TGTGCCAGCAGCCCGGGACAGGGGTACAGCGAGCAGTACTTC. The encoded protein is CASSPGQGYSEQYF.

The V call is TRBV7-9, the J call TRBJ2-2; TRBD1 is a possible D gene (6 bases). The germline V and J ends were trimmed by 1 base and 0 bases, with 12 bases remaining between them. CDR3 length: 17 amino acids. Germline-derived CDR1 and CDR2 are SEHNR and FQNEAQ (reference sequence). The CDR3 reads CASSLVGQPANTGELFF. Written as DNA, the CDR3 is TGTGCCAGCAGCTTAGTAGGACAGCCGGCGAACACCGGGGAGCTGTTTTTT.

This clonotype was counted a single time. This rearrangement joins TRBV19 to TRBJ2-1; D gene uncertain. Germline CDR1 is LNHDA and CDR2 is SQIVND (reference sequence). This CDR3 is built from 15 residues. V gave up 8 bases and J gave up 2 bases, with 16 bases separating them. The CDR3 coding sequence is TGTGCCAGTTGTAGGCTCTCGGGCCCCTACAATGAGCAGTTCTTC. Encoded protein: CASCRLSGPYNEQFF.

This sequence joins TRBV28 and TRBJ2-5, with 7 nucleotides matching TRBD1. Germline trimming cut 4 bases from V and 2 bases from J; bases unmatched to any gene: 22. CDR3 size: 20 residues. Germline CDR1 is MDHEN and CDR2 is SYDVKM. CDR3 region: CASSYPKSGTATVIQETQYF. CDR3 DNA sequence: TGTGCCAGCAGTTATCCCAAATCGGGGACAGCGACGGTGATTCAAGAGACCCAGTACTTC.

This clonotype turned up a few times. This rearrangement joins TRBV6-1 to TRBJ2-5, with unresolved D. The V end lost 2 bases, the J end lost 4 bases, and 8 bases lay between the germline ends. This CDR3 has 13 amino acids. CDR1 is MNHNS, CDR2 SASEGT, per germline. This CDR3 reads CASSEMSGETQYF. The CDR3 coding sequence is TGTGCCAGCAGTGAAATGAGTGGAGAGACCCAGTACTTC.

J is TRBJ2-4 and V is TRBV5-1; TRBD2 is a possible D gene (5 bases). The CDR3 runs 17 residues. The V end was cut by 0 bases, the J end by 1 base, with 14 bases between. Germline values: CDR1 SGHRS, CDR2 YFSETQ. The CDR3 loop reads CASSLARGGVAKNIQYF. The DNA of the CDR3 is TGCGCCAGCAGCTTGGCTCGGGGTGGCGTGGCCAAAAACATTCAGTACTTC. The variable domain in full, completed from reference TRBV5-1 and TRBJ2-4, reads KAGVTQTPRYLIKTRGQQVTLSCSPISGHRSVSWYQQTPGQGLQFLFEYFSETQRNKGNFPGRFSGRQFSNSRSEMNVSTLELGDSALYLCASSLARGGVAKNIQYFGAGTRLSVL.

This clonotype was detected ten times or more. The gene calls are TRBV5-1 and TRBJ2-5, with no clear D. Per the germline V gene, CDR1 is SGHRS and CDR2 is YFSETQ. The CDR3 has 11 amino acids. Trimming stripped 4 bases from V and 5 bases from J, with 6 bases between. Written as DNA, the CDR3 is TGCGCCAGCAGCATCGAGGAGACCCAGTACTTC. Translating gives CASSIEETQYF.

This clonotype has only a few counts. The chain couples TRBV6-1 to TRBJ2-7; 13 bases line up with TRBD2. V was pared by 3 bases and J by 6 bases, with 5 bases of the junction left unmatched. The CDR3 loop spans 15 amino acids. Germline assignment: CDR1 MNHNS and CDR2 SASEGT. DNA for the CDR3: TGTGCCAGCAGTGAGGGGACTAGCGGGATTCGCGAGCAGTACTTC. Translation gives CASSEGTSGIREQYF.

V gene TRBV30 combines with J gene TRBJ2-1; TRBD1 might be the D (6 bases). The CDR3 sequence is 12 residues long. V was clipped by 1 base and J by 16 bases, with 17 bases between them. The germline CDR1 and CDR2 sequences are GTSNPN and SVGIG (reference sequence). DNA for the CDR3: TGTGCCTGGAGTGGGTCCGGGACATACCGATTCTTC. It codes for CAWSGSGTYRFF.

This chain links TRBV19 with TRBJ1-5; D ambiguous. CDR3 length: 12 residues. Germline-derived CDR1 and CDR2 are LNHDA and SQIVND (reference sequence). The ends were cut back, 1 base at V and 9 bases at J, with 7 bases in the middle. CDR3 nucleotide sequence: TGTGCCAGTAGTATAGGCAGGCCGCCCCAGCATTTT. The encoded protein is CASSIGRPPQHF.

Only a few counts were recorded for this clonotype. This rearrangement joins TRBV20-1 to TRBJ2-1, with TRBD2 as a possible D gene (6 bases). The CDR3 is 16 residues long. V lost 1 base and J lost 1, with 14 bases in between. Germline V gives CDR1 DFQATT, CDR2 SNEGSKA (reference sequence). CDR3 nucleotide sequence: TGCAGTGCTAGAGCCGCGGGGACGATGTCCTACAATGAGCAGTTCTTC. It specifies CSARAAGTMSYNEQFF.

This clonotype was found a few times. This sequence joins TRBV20-1 and TRBJ2-5, with 9 bases fitting TRBD2. Germline assignment: CDR1 DFQATT and CDR2 SNEGSKA (reference sequence). This CDR3 is built from 14 residues. Unmatched junction bases numbered 3, after V lost 3 bases and J lost 1 base. This CDR3 is CSARLAGTQETQYF. The CDR3 DNA is TGCAGTGCTAGGCTAGCGGGGACCCAAGAGACCCAGTACTTC.

V and J are TRBV29-1 and TRBJ2-7; weak D call: TRBD1 (6 bases). Trimming removed 6 bases from V and 3 bases from J, with 15 bases in between. The germline gives CDR1 SQVTM, CDR2 ANQGSEA. The CDR3 is made up of 13 amino acids. CDR3 protein: CSVAPGVGYEQYF. The CDR3 bases are TGCAGCGTCGCCCCAGGGGTTGGCTACGAGCAGTACTTC.

This clonotype was counted between two and nine times. The chain carries TRBV6-1 and TRBJ1-1; possible D gene TRBD1, 5 bases. The germline V gene has CDR1 MNHNS and CDR2 SASEGT. V was trimmed by 6 bases and J by 4 bases, leaving 21 bases between them. The CDR3 length is 16 residues. The CDR3 nucleotides are TGTGCCAGCAGGACTCCGGCGGGGGAGGGCGGCACTGAAGCTTTCTTT. Protein: CASRTPAGEGGTEAFF.